The clone carrying this TCR beta chain has ten or more counts. The V and J ends lost 3 bases and 5 bases, in that order; junction bases with no gene match: 12. The CDR3 runs to 17 residues. TCRdb analysed the 5' RACE reads with MiXCR anew, one entry per CDR3 protein. The sample carries around 230,000 distinct CDR3 sequences, around 9.1% recorded once. The data originate from a study of CD8 T cells in ankylosing spondylitis. The chain employs TRBV12-3 or TRBV12-4 and TRBJ2-5, with TRBD2 identical over 10 bases. The sequence was collected from a male donor with ankylosing spondylitis or in good health (not recorded which). The material sequenced was blood, either unsorted or a sorted T cell fraction (not recorded which). DNA for the CDR3: TGTGCCAGCAGTTTTGCCCTAGCGGGAGTGATGGGGGAGACCCAGTACTTC. Translation gives CASSFALAGVMGETQYF.